One sample yielded the 20 T cell receptor beta chains listed below, sequenced in a study of blood T cell repertoires in COVID-19 (dated by TCRdb to 2020 to 2022). The library came from the immunoSEQ multiplex PCR assay. In its TCRdb copy, this immuneACCESS table keeps in-frame sequences only and misses some clones. Where compared with another copy, unresolved V genes explain less than half of these, and the others have no known cause. Recorded for this sample are 65,000 to 80,000 clones; 80% to 90% of them occurred a single time. The ten largest clonotypes hold 5.8% of the sample. Sample: peripheral blood. These receptor sequences come from a man aged 50 or older with active COVID-19.

V is TRBV24-1 and J is TRBJ2-7; 11 nucleotides match TRBD1. J was trimmed by 5 bases and V by 4 bases; bases with no gene match: 12. Germline assignment: CDR1 KGHDR and CDR2 SFDVKD. The CDR3 has 17 residues. CDR3 DNA: TGTGCCACCAGTGAGGGCCTCCGGGACAGGGGGTACGACGAGCAGTACTTC. Translated, it gives CATSEGLRDRGYDEQYF.

The gene calls are TRBV11-2 and TRBJ2-2; D unresolved. With 6 bases removed from V and 2 bases from J, the gap between germline ends came to 7 bases. This CDR3 is 13 amino acids long. Per the germline V gene, CDR1 is SGHAT and CDR2 is FQNNGV. The CDR3 DNA follows: TGTGCCAGCAGATCTCTTAACACCGGGGAGCTGTTTTTT. This sequence encodes CASRSLNTGELFF.

The rearrangement joins TRBV15 to TRBJ1-1; D is ambiguous. The CDR3 is made up of 12 amino acids. Germline assignment: CDR1 LNHNV and CDR2 YYDKDF (reference sequence). V was pared by 0 bases and J by 6 bases, with 5 bases between. The CDR3 DNA is TGTGCCACCAGCAGAGAGCGCTCTGAAGCTTTCTTT. Its protein is CATSRERSEAFF.

The chain has TRBV29-1 and TRBJ2-5; 9 bases line up with TRBD1. Trimming removed 7 bases from V and 5 bases from J; junction bases left unmatched: 14. CDR1 is SQVTM and CDR2 is ANQGSEA in the germline V gene. The CDR3 runs 15 residues. CDR3 in DNA: TGCAGCGCTACGGGTCTTGGACAGGGGCAGGAGACCCAGTACTTC. Translating gives CSATGLGQGQETQYF.

V usage is TRBV6-6 and J usage is TRBJ2-1; D not resolved. Germline V lookup: CDR1 MNHNY, CDR2 SVGAGI (reference sequence). The ends were cut back, 5 bases at V and 8 bases at J, with 16 bases in the middle. The CDR3 length is 14 residues. The DNA of the CDR3 is TGTGCCAGCAGTCCTCAGTCGGTGCAGGATGAGCAGTTCTTC. Amino acids: CASSPQSVQDEQFF.

This clone was counted only a few times. This chain connects TRBV11-3 to TRBJ2-2; a weak D match, TRBD2 (5 bases). Germline CDR1 reads SGHNT; CDR2 reads YENEEA. V dropped 7 bases and J dropped 5 bases, with 8 bases sitting between them. The CDR3 runs to 12 residues. DNA for the CDR3: TGTGCCAGCAATACGGGGACCGGGGAGCTGTTTTTT. Protein: CASNTGTGELFF.

The chain couples TRBV7-2 to TRBJ1-2, with 8 bases lining up with TRBD1. CDR1 and CDR2 (germline): SGHTA, FQGNSA. The CDR3 length is 14 residues. V lost 2 bases to trimming and J lost 3 bases; unmatched junction nucleotides: 2. CDR3 in amino acids: CASSLQGADYGYTF. The CDR3 DNA sequence: TGTGCCAGCAGCTTACAGGGGGCGGACTATGGCTACACCTTC. Full variable domain (remainder filled in from reference TRBV7-2 and TRBJ1-2): GAGVSQSPSNKVTEKGKDVELRCDPISGHTALYWYRQSLGQGLEFLIYFQGNSAPDKSGLPSDRFSAERTGGSVSTLTIQRTQQEDSAVYLCASSLQGADYGYTFGSGTRLTVV.

This chain connects TRBV13 to TRBJ1-1; D unresolved. CDR3 length equals 13 residues. Germline CDR1 is PRHDT and CDR2 is FYEKMQ (reference sequence). Trimming cost V 4 bases and J 11 bases, with 17 bases left between them. The CDR3 loop reads CASSSMGHSGAFF. CDR3 nucleotides: TGTGCCAGCAGCTCCATGGGCCATAGTGGCGCTTTCTTT.

The chain recombines TRBV24-1 with TRBJ1-2; TRBD1 might be the D (5 bases). V dropped 7 bases and J dropped 1 base, with 12 bases sitting between them. The length of the CDR3 is 14 residues. The V gene's germline CDR1 is KGHDR and CDR2 SFDVKD. CDR3 residues: CATSTTEVNYGYTF. CDR3 coding DNA: TGTGCCACCAGCACGACAGAGGTTAACTATGGCTACACCTTC.

The J gene is TRBJ1-1, the V gene TRBV19; 9 bases line up with TRBD1. Trimming at V came to 4 bases and at J to 0 bases, leaving 6 bases not matched to a gene. The CDR3 contains 16 residues. CDR1 and CDR2 from the germline V gene are LNHDA and SQIVND (reference sequence). CDR3 sequence reads: CASSKLQGALNTEAFF. The CDR3 coding sequence is TGTGCCAGTAGTAAACTACAGGGGGCCTTGAACACTGAAGCTTTCTTT. Supplemented by reference TRBV19 and TRBJ1-1, the full variable domain reads DGGITQSPKYLFRKEGQNVTLSCEQNLNHDAMYWYRQDPGQGLRLIYYSQIVNDFQKGDIAEGYSVSREKKESFPLTVTSAQKNPTAFYLCASSKLQGALNTEAFFGQGTRLTVV.

V is TRBV19 and J is TRBJ1-6; D not certain. Per the germline V gene, CDR1 is LNHDA and CDR2 is SQIVND (reference sequence). The length of the CDR3 is 16 residues. V lost 2 bases and J lost 0, with 8 bases in between. CDR3 coding DNA: TGTGCCAGTAGTATACGGGAGGCCTCCTATAATTCACCCCTCCACTTT. This translates into CASSIREASYNSPLHF. Combining the CDR3 with reference TRBV19 and TRBJ1-6 gives the whole variable domain DGGITQSPKYLFRKEGQNVTLSCEQNLNHDAMYWYRQDPGQGLRLIYYSQIVNDFQKGDIAEGYSVSREKKESFPLTVTSAQKNPTAFYLCASSIREASYNSPLHFGNGTRLTVT.

The chain carries TRBV7-2 and TRBJ2-7; D is possibly TRBD1 (7 bases). Germline V gene sequence: CDR1 SGHTA, CDR2 FQGNSA. Trimming took 1 base from V and 4 from J, leaving 14 bases between them. The CDR3 is 15 residues long. The CDR3 here is CASSLEQGRRYEQYF. The CDR3 DNA follows: TGTGCCAGCAGCTTAGAACAGGGGAGGCGGTACGAGCAGTACTTC.

This chain connects TRBV24-1 to TRBJ2-1; 9 bases line up with TRBD1. V trimming: 9 bases; J trimming: 5 bases; junction bases outside the gene matches: 10. Germline CDR1 and CDR2: KGHDR and SFDVKD. The CDR3 totals 15 residues. The CDR3 sequence: CATVTGTGNHNEQFF. DNA for the CDR3: TGTGCCACCGTCACCGGGACAGGGAACCACAATGAGCAGTTCTTC.

This clone has a handful of counts. V gene TRBV5-1 combines with J gene TRBJ1-6; 7 bases match TRBD1. CDR1 SGHRS and CDR2 YFSETQ come from the germline V gene. The CDR3 consists of 14 residues. V trimming: 0 bases; J trimming: 7 bases; junction bases outside the gene matches: 1. The DNA of the CDR3 is TGCGCCAGCAGCTTGGACAGGGGAAATTCACCCCTCCACTTT. Residues: CASSLDRGNSPLHF.

The CDR3 is CASSMPRGGQPQHF. CDR3 nucleotides: TGTGCCAGTAGTATGCCGAGGGGGGGGCAGCCCCAGCATTTT. The chain is built from TRBV19 and TRBJ1-5; TRBD1 is a possible D gene (6 bases). This CDR3 is 14 amino acids long. V lost 3 bases, J lost 7 bases, and 13 bases lay in between. The germline V gene has CDR1 LNHDA and CDR2 SQIVND (reference sequence).

The rearrangement links TRBV10-3 to TRBJ2-1; 7 nucleotides agree with TRBD1. The V segment lost 5 bases and the J segment 7 bases; nucleotides outside the gene matches: 11. The CDR3 consists of 15 residues. Germline loops: CDR1 ENHRY, CDR2 SYGVKD. CDR3 region: CAISTTGDGNNEQFF. The CDR3 DNA sequence: TGTGCCATCAGTACAACAGGGGACGGAAATAATGAGCAGTTCTTC.

The rearrangement uses TRBV18 and TRBJ2-6; 8 nucleotides align to TRBD1. The V and J ends lost 3 bases and 0 bases, in that order; junction bases with no gene match: 7. This CDR3 has 18 residues. CDR1 KGHSH and CDR2 LQKENI come from the germline V gene. Here the CDR3 reads CASSPIGQGVSGANVLTF. CDR3 nucleotides: TGTGCCAGCTCACCCATAGGACAGGGCGTCTCTGGGGCCAACGTCCTGACTTTC.

This chain links TRBV6-6 with TRBJ2-4, with 14 positions matching TRBD2. V gave up 4 bases and J gave up 11 bases; unmatched junction bases: 7. Germline assignment: CDR1 MNHNY and CDR2 SVGAGI (reference sequence). The CDR3 runs 15 residues. CDR3 region: CASSSGLAGGGVQYF. CDR3 nucleotide sequence: TGTGCCAGCAGTTCAGGACTAGCGGGGGGAGGGGTTCAGTACTTC.

The rearrangement joins TRBV5-4 to TRBJ1-1; D unclear. Trimming cost V 4 bases and J 0 bases, with 19 bases left between them. The CDR3 runs 17 residues. Germline V gene sequence: CDR1 SGHNT, CDR2 YYREEE (reference sequence). The CDR3 sequence is CASSLPGKSSMNTEAFF. As DNA, the CDR3 is TGTGCCAGCAGCCTCCCGGGAAAATCTAGTATGAACACTGAAGCTTTCTTT.

This chain links TRBV3-1 (or the pseudogene TRBV3-2) with TRBJ1-2; TRBD1 might be the D (6 bases). The V end was cut by 10 bases, the J end by 3 bases, with 9 bases between. Germline assignment: CDR1 LGHDT and CDR2 YNNKEL (reference sequence). This CDR3 has 11 amino acids. CDR3 residues: CATQGYYGYTF. The CDR3 nucleotides are TGTGCCACCCAGGGGTACTATGGCTACACCTTC.